This T cell receptor beta chain was captured by sequencing in a study of blood T cell repertoires in COVID-19. Turning to the study itself: The origin of the acute and convalescent COVID-19 samples was the United States, Italy and Spain. Sources were T cells, B-cell-depleted T cells, or PBMCs; the material itself was cDNA or gDNA.

Per germline, CDR1 SGHAT and CDR2 FQDESV (reference sequence). This CDR3 comprises 15 residues. Trimming took 1 base from V and 2 from J, leaving 11 bases between them. Original data processing: Researchers report that nucleated cell counts were estimated from reference gene primer amplification. The data were produced by immunoSEQ multiplex PCR, yet TCRdb's version contains in-frame clones alone and is incomplete. D and trimming come from the DNA, and the V and J calls and clone size come from that table. This sample has about 290,000 clones, with 80% to 90% found just once. The V call is TRBV11-1, the J call TRBJ2-5, with D possibly being TRBD1 (5 bases). The sequence was collected from a man in his forties or fifties with acute or convalescent COVID-19. Input material: peripheral blood. Written as DNA, the CDR3 is TGTGCCAGCAGCTTAGGGGGCCTCCCGCAAGAGACCCAGTACTTC. Translation: CASSLGGLPQETQYF.